This T cell receptor beta chain was observed in a study of cytomegalovirus exposure and HLA in healthy donors. Points from the study as a whole: Among TCR beta chains, those listed as cytomegalovirus-associated numbered about 150. Later on, an analysis found that several of the most significant clusters appeared to be linked to common viral pathogens, which included parvovirus B19. Associated with HLA alleles at 0.05 false discovery rate in a later analysis were some 16,000 TCR beta sequences.

The CDR3 is 14 amino acids. V gave up 6 bases and J gave up 6 bases, with 16 bases separating them. From germline, CDR1 is SGHDT and CDR2 YYEEEE. Whereas donors were nominally healthy upon sampling, unrecorded immune exposures were probable. In the case of this clone: Its antigen is undetermined.

The PCR contained 60 Vbeta and 13 Jbeta primers. Data came from immunoSEQ multiplex PCR; TCRdb stores just in-frame clones and leaves some out. The top ten clones hold 3.8% of a sample with 85,000 to 100,000 clones, 79% of them seen once. The chain links TRBV5-6 to TRBJ1-5, with a weak D call TRBD1 (6 bases). The TCR originated in a woman in her forties in good health and CMV-seronegative. The specimen was PBMCs. CDR3 region: CASTRGGAGQPQHF. CDR3 nucleotides: TGTGCCAGCACCAGAGGGGGGGCAGGTCAGCCCCAGCATTTT. Supplemented by reference TRBV5-6 and TRBJ1-5, the full variable domain reads DAGVTQSPTHLIKTRGQQVTLRCSPKSGHDTVSWYQQALGQGPQFIFQYYEEEERQRGNFPDRFSGHQFPNYSSELNVNALLLGDSALYLCASTRGGAGQPQHFGDGTRLSIL.